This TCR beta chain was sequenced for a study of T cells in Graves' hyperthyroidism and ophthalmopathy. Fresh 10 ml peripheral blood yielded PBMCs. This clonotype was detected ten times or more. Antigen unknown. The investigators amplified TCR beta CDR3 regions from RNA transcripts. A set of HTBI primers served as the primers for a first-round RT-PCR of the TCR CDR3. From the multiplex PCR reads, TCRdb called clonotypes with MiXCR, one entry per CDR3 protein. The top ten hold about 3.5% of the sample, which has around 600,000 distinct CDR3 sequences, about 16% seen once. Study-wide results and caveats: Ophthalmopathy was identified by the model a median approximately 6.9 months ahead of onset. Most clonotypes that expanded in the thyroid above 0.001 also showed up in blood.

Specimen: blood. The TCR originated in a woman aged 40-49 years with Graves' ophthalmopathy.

The CDR3 sequence: CASSSRRDGNTIYF. Written as DNA, the CDR3 is TGTGCCAGCAGTTCCCGCCGCGACGGAAACACCATATATTTT. V usage is TRBV6-1 and J usage is TRBJ1-3; no firm D call. V lost 5 bases, J lost 4 bases, and 12 bases lay in between. CDR3 length: 14 residues. Looked up from germline, CDR1 is MNHNS and CDR2 is SASEGT.